This note documents a single TCR beta chain sequence. The sample is drawn from a study of blood T cell repertoires in COVID-19. The CDR3 has 17 residues. After removal of 5 bases from V and 1 base from J, the junction contained 13 bases not matched to a gene. Germline V gene sequence: CDR1 SGHVS, CDR2 FQNEAQ. The repertoire was sequenced with immunoSEQ multiplex PCR; TCRdb's copy has only in-frame clones and lacks some. The sample carries fewer than 250,000 clones, around four fifths recorded once. Sequenced input: peripheral blood. The TCR comes from a woman aged 55-70 years with active or convalescent COVID-19. The V call is TRBV7-8, the J call TRBJ2-5; 7 positions match TRBD1. This chain's CDR3 is CASSRNPPGQIQETQYF. DNA of the CDR3: TGTGCCAGCAGCCGTAATCCCCCGGGACAGATCCAAGAGACCCAGTACTTC.